The 17 T cell receptor beta chains given below trace back to one sample, sequenced in a study of vaccination effects on CD4 cells after COVID-19. Their antigens remain unidentified. Before sequencing took place, the ViraFEST assay used viral peptide pools to expand antigen-specific CD4+ T cells. CD4+ T cells were isolated after around ten days of culture. Only in-frame clones appear in the TCRdb table, and some are missing; sequencing was by immunoSEQ multiplex PCR. The table includes 50,000 or so clones, roughly 80% detected once. The source was CD4+ T cells from PBMCs cultured with HCoV-229E spike peptides, collected before COVID-19 vaccination. The receptors originated from a human donor who received a COVID-19 vaccine.

The J gene is TRBJ1-5, the V gene TRBV21-1. TRBV21-1 counts as a pseudogene. The CDR3 is made up of 14 amino acids. CDR3 amino acids: CASSKGKARMPQHF. In DNA, the CDR3 is TGTGCCAGCAGCAAAGGTAAAGCCCGGATGCCCCAGCATTTT.

The chain is built from TRBV24-1 and TRBJ1-5; a possible D gene is TRBD1 (5 bases). The germline V gene encodes CDR1 KGHDR and CDR2 SFDVKD. Trimming cost V 7 bases and J 2 bases, with 14 bases left between them. The CDR3 is 15 amino acids. In nucleotides, the CDR3 is TGTGCCACCAGCCTCGGGGGAATGGGCAATCAGCCCCAGCATTTT. Encoded protein: CATSLGGMGNQPQHF.

The CDR3 region is CASSLGGATDTQYF. The CDR3 coding sequence is TGTGCCAGCAGTTTAGGCGGGGCCACAGATACGCAGTATTTT. This chain connects TRBV28 to TRBJ2-3, with D possibly being TRBD2 (6 bases). CDR1 and CDR2 (germline): MDHEN, SYDVKM. V was trimmed by 2 bases and J by 2 bases, leaving 8 bases between them. This CDR3 has 14 amino acids. Looking up the rest from reference TRBV28 and TRBJ2-3 gives the full variable domain: DVKVTQSSRYLVKRTGEKVFLECVQDMDHENMFWYRQDPGLGLRLIYFSYDVKMKEKGDIPEGYSVSREKKERFSLILESASTNQTSMYLCASSLGGATDTQYFGPGTRLTVL.

The chain employs TRBV7-8 and TRBJ2-7; TRBD1 aligns across 10 bases. CDR1 is SGHVS, CDR2 FQNEAQ, per germline. With 4 bases clipped from V and 4 bases from J, the junction kept 7 bases outside the gene matches. CDR3 length equals 15 residues. The CDR3 DNA is TGTGCCAGCAGCTCGAGAGGACAGGGGGTTTACGAGCAGTACGTC. Its protein is CASSSRGQGVYEQYV.

This sequence joins TRBV5-1 and TRBJ1-2, with D unclear. The CDR3 runs to 12 residues. Germline V gene sequence: CDR1 SGHRS, CDR2 YFSETQ. V shed 7 bases and J shed 5 bases, with 12 bases lying between them. The CDR3 reads CASARVGYGYTF. The CDR3 bases are TGCGCCAGCGCTCGAGTTGGATATGGCTACACCTTC.

V gene TRBV28 combines with J gene TRBJ2-4, with 7 positions matching TRBD2. CDR1 is MDHEN, CDR2 SYDVKM, per germline. The CDR3 is made up of 13 amino acids. V shed 5 bases and J 11 bases; nucleotides not matched to a gene: 9. Here the CDR3 reads CASSDFPAGFQYF. The CDR3 DNA reads TGTGCCAGCAGTGATTTCCCAGCGGGGTTTCAGTACTTC.

The V call is TRBV6-5, the J call TRBJ2-3; D not resolved. Germline CDR1 MNHEY, CDR2 SVGAGI. This CDR3 is built from 15 residues. Trimming left V 0 bases short and J 0 bases short, with 7 bases between. CDR3 amino acids: CASSYSWASTDTQYF. The CDR3 DNA is TGTGCCAGCAGTTACTCGTGGGCGAGCACAGATACGCAGTATTTT.

The chain uses TRBV28 and TRBJ1-4; 8 bases are a match to TRBD1. Per germline, CDR1 MDHEN and CDR2 SYDVKM. CDR3 length equals 15 residues. J lost 8 bases, V lost 4 bases, and 9 bases had no gene match. The CDR3 here is CASSSDRVMREKLFF. The CDR3 region has the DNA TGTGCCAGCAGTTCGGACAGGGTCATGCGGGAAAAACTGTTTTTT.

This chain uses TRBV27 with TRBJ2-2; D remains unclear. V lost 6 bases to trimming and J lost 6 bases, with 17 bases between them. The CDR3 is 15 amino acids. Germline values: CDR1 MNHEY, CDR2 SMNVEV (reference sequence). CDR3 in amino acids: CASSPDGQYSGELFF. Written as DNA, the CDR3 is TGTGCCAGCAGCCCCGATGGGCAATATTCCGGGGAGCTGTTTTTT.

The chain has TRBV6-5 and TRBJ2-7; D is ambiguous. Germline CDR1 is MNHEY and CDR2 is SVGAGI. The CDR3 runs 15 residues. V was trimmed by 0 bases and J by 2 bases, leaving 11 bases between them. The CDR3 DNA reads TGTGCCAGCAGTTACTCGGCAGTAAGCACCTACGAGCAGTACGTC. Protein: CASSYSAVSTYEQYV.

The V and J genes are TRBV11-3 and TRBJ2-2; 8 bases align to TRBD2. V lost 5 bases and J lost 0; bases outside the gene matches: 8. Per the germline V gene, CDR1 is SGHNT and CDR2 is YENEEA. The CDR3 is 17 residues long. The CDR3 sequence is CASSTPSGGANTGELFF. Here the CDR3 DNA reads TGTGCCAGCAGCACACCAAGCGGGGGCGCGAACACCGGGGAGCTGTTTTTT.

CDR3 DNA sequence: TGTGCCAGCAGTTTGTCCCCCTCCTATGTCTATGGCTACACCTTC. It encodes CASSLSPSYVYGYTF. V gene TRBV28 combines with J gene TRBJ1-2; unclear D gene. This CDR3 spans 15 amino acids. The germline CDR1 and CDR2 sequences are MDHEN and SYDVKM. V lost 3 bases to trimming and J lost 4 bases, with 15 bases between them.

The chain links TRBV27 to TRBJ2-1; 9 bases align to TRBD1. V lost 4 bases and J lost 9; bases outside the gene matches: 7. Germline V gives CDR1 MNHEY, CDR2 SMNVEV (reference sequence). CDR3 length: 14 amino acids. The CDR3 sequence: CASSSQGALSEQFF. The CDR3 DNA reads TGTGCCAGCAGTTCACAGGGGGCGCTTTCTGAGCAGTTCTTC.

The gene calls are TRBV10-2 and TRBJ1-4; tentatively, D is TRBD1 (5 bases). Germline CDR1 reads WSHSY; CDR2 reads SAAADI. V lost 4 bases and J 2 bases, leaving 11 bases between the germline ends. The CDR3 runs to 15 residues. As DNA, the CDR3 is TGCGCCAGCAGTGCCCAGGGTGGGACTAATGAAAAACTGTTTTTT. Translation: CASSAQGGTNEKLFF.

V gene TRBV30 combines with J gene TRBJ2-6; no clear D gene. The CDR3 runs 16 residues. The germline V and J ends were trimmed by 5 bases and 0 bases, with 14 bases remaining between them. Germline V gene data show CDR1 as GTSNPN and CDR2 as SVGIG (reference sequence). CDR3 DNA: TGTGCCTGGGGCTATTTTAGATCCTCTGGGGCCAACGTCCTGACTTTC. Amino acid sequence: CAWGYFRSSGANVLTF.

The CDR3 reads CASSQDYGKSYGANVLTF. For the CDR3, the DNA is TGCGCCAGCAGCCAAGATTACGGCAAGTCGTATGGGGCCAACGTCCTGACTTTC. The chain uses TRBV4-3 and TRBJ2-6, with D unclear. V was clipped by 0 bases and J by 3 bases, with 15 bases between them. Germline V gene sequence: CDR1 LGHNA, CDR2 YSLEER. CDR3 size: 18 residues.

Only a few counts were recorded for this clone. At one of its ends the junction is not consistent with the germline gene, which may arise from a read error. V gene TRBV28 combines with J gene TRBJ2-3; TRBD2 agrees at 8 bases. Germline V CDR1 and CDR2: MDHEN, SYDVKM. The CDR3 has 17 amino acids. CDR3 in amino acids: CASSPPAGTSGTDTQYF. CDR3 nucleotides: TGTGCCAGCAGTCCCCCTGCGGGGACTAGTGGCACCGATACGCAGTATTTT.